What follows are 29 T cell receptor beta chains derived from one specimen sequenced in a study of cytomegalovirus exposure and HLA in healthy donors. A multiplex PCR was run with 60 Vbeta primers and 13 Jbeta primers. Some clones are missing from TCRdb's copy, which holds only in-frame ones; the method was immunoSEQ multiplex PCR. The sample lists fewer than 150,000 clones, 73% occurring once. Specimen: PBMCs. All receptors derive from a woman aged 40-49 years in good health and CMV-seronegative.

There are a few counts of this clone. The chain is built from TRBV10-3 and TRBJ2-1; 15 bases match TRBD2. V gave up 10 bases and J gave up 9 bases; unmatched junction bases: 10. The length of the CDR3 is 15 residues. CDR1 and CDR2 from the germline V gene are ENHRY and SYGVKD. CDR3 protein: CATLLGTSGGREQFF. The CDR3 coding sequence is TGTGCCACCCTACTCGGGACTAGCGGGGGGCGTGAGCAGTTCTTC.

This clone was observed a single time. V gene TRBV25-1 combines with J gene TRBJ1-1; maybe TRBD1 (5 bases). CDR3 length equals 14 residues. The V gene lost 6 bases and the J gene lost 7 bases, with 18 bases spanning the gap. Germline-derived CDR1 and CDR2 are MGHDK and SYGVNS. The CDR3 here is CASSLRGGTDEAFF. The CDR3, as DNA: TGTGCCAGCAGCTTGCGGGGGGGGACCGATGAAGCTTTCTTT. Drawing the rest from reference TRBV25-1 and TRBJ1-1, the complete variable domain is EADIYQTPRYLVIGTGKKITLECSQTMGHDKMYWYQQDPGMELHLIHYSYGVNSTEKGDLSSESTVSRIRTEHFPLTLESARPSHTSQYLCASSLRGGTDEAFFGQGTRLTVV.

For the CDR3, the DNA is TGTGCCAGCAGCCCATCGACAGGGTTCGAAGCCACCGGGGAGCTGTTTTTT. Encoded protein: CASSPSTGFEATGELFF. J is TRBJ2-2 and V is TRBV9, with 7 bases lining up with TRBD1. This CDR3 has 17 amino acids. V shed 4 bases, J shed 4 bases, and the junction held 13 bases outside the gene matches. Germline CDR1 is SGDLS and CDR2 is YYNGEE.

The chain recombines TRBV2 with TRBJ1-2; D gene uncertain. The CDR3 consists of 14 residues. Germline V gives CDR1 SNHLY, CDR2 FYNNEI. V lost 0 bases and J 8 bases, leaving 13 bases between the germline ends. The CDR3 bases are TGTGCCAGCAGTGAAGCATTCGCAGTGGGCGGCTACACCTTC. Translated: CASSEAFAVGGYTF.

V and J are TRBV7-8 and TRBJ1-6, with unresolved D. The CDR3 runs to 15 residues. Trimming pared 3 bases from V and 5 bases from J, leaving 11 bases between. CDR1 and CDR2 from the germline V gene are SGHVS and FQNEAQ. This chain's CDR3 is CASSFSVTDNSPLHF. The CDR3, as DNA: TGTGCCAGCAGCTTCTCGGTCACAGATAATTCACCCCTCCACTTT.

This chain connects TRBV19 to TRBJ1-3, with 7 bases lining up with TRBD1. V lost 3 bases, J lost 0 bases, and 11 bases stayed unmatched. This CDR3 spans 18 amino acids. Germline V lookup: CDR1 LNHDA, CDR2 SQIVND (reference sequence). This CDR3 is CASSILGPRDSSGNTIYF. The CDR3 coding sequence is TGTGCCAGTAGTATTTTGGGACCCCGGGACAGCTCTGGAAACACCATATATTTT.

CDR3 in amino acids: CASSQDRGYEQYF. For the CDR3, the DNA is TGCGCCAGCAGCCAGGACAGGGGATACGAGCAGTACTTC. The genes are TRBV5-1 and TRBJ2-7; 9 bases are shared with TRBD1. The CDR3 runs 13 residues. V dropped 4 bases and J dropped 4; count of bases not matched to a gene: 3. Germline assignment: CDR1 SGHRS and CDR2 YFSETQ.

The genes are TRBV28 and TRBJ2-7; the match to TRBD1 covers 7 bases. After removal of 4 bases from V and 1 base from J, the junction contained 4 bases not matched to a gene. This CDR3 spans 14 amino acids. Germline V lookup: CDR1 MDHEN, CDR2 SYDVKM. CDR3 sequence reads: CASSWGRGSYEQYF. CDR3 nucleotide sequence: TGTGCCAGCAGTTGGGGCAGGGGGTCCTACGAGCAGTACTTC.

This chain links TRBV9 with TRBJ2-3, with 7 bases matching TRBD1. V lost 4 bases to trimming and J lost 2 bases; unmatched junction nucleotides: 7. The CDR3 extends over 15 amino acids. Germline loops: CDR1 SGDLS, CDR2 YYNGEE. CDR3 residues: CASSSRQGLTDTQYF. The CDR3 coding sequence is TGTGCCAGCAGCTCACGACAGGGCCTCACAGATACGCAGTATTTT.

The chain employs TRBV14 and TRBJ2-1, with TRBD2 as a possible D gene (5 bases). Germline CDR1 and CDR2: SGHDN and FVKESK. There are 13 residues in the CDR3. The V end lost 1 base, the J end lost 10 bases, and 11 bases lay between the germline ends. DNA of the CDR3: TGTGCCAGCAGCCAAGGTAACGAGCGGGAGCAGTTCTTC. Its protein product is CASSQGNEREQFF.

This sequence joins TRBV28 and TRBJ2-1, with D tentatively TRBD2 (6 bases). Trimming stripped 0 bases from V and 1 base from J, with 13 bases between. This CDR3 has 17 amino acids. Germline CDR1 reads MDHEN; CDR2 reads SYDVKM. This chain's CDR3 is CASSLWGTSDSYNEQFF. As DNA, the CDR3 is TGTGCCAGCAGTTTATGGGGGACTTCGGATTCCTACAATGAGCAGTTCTTC.

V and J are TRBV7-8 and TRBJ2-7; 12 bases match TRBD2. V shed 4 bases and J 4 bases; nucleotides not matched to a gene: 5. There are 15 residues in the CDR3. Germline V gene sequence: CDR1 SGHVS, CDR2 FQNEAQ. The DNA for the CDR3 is TGTGCCAGCAGCTCCCTGACTAGCGGGAGATACGAGCAGTACTTC. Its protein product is CASSSLTSGRYEQYF.

The CDR3 sequence: CASSSFVSGGASNEQFF. The CDR3, as DNA: TGTGCCAGCAGCTCCTTCGTTAGCGGGGGGGCCTCCAATGAGCAGTTCTTC. The rearrangement links TRBV11-3 to TRBJ2-1; TRBD2 matches at 11 bases. V gave up 4 bases and J gave up 6 bases; unmatched junction bases: 11. This CDR3 is 17 amino acids long. Germline V gene data show CDR1 as SGHNT and CDR2 as YENEEA.

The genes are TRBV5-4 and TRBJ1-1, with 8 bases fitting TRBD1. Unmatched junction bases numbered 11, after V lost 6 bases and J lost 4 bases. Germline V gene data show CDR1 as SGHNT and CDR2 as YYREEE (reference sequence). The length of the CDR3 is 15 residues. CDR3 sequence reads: CASTGDRTKLTEAFF. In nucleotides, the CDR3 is TGTGCCAGCACCGGGGACAGGACGAAACTCACTGAAGCTTTCTTT.

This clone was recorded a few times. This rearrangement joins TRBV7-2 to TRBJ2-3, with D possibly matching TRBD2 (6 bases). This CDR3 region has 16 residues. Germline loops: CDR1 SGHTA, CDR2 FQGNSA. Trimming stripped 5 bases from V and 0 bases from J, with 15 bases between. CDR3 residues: CASSLNAGPSTDTQYF. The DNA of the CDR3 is TGTGCCAGCAGCCTGAACGCGGGGCCTAGCACAGATACGCAGTATTTT.

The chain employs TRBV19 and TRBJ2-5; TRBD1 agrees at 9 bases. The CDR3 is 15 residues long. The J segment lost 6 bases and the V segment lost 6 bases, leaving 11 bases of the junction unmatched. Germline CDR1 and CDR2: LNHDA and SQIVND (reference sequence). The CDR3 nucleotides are TGTGCCAGTAGCCCTAACAGGGGGCAGGTGAAGACCCAGTACTTC. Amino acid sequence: CASSPNRGQVKTQYF.

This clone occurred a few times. CDR3 sequence: CASSGQGAGKDTQYF. CDR3 DNA sequence: TGTGCCAGCAGTGGCCAGGGGGCGGGGAAAGATACGCAGTATTTT. V is TRBV25-1 and J is TRBJ2-3; TRBD1 matches at 8 bases. Trimming took 4 bases from V and 5 from J; bases not matched to a gene: 8. Germline V gene data show CDR1 as MGHDK and CDR2 as SYGVNS. CDR3 length: 15 amino acids.

The chain's CDR3 is CASSAGQEGNEQFF. CDR3 sequence (DNA): TGTGCCAGCAGTGCCGGACAGGAGGGCAATGAGCAGTTCTTC. The rearrangement links TRBV6-4 to TRBJ2-1, with D possibly being TRBD1 (7 bases). The CDR3 sequence is 14 residues long. The germline gives CDR1 MRHNA, CDR2 SNTAGT. The V gene lost 4 bases and the J gene lost 6 bases, with 13 bases spanning the gap.

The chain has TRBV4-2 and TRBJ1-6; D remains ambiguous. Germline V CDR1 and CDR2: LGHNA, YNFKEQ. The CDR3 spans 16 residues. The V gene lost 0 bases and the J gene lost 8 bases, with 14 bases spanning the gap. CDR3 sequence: CASSQERLENYSPLHF. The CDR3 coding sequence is TGTGCCAGCAGCCAAGAGCGACTGGAAAATTATTCACCCCTCCACTTT.

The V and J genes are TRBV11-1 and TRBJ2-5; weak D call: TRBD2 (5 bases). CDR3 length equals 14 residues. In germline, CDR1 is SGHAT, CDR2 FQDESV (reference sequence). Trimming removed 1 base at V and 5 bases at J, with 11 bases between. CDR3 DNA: TGTGCCAGCAGCTTAGGGAGAGGGTTGGAGACCCAGTACTTC. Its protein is CASSLGRGLETQYF.

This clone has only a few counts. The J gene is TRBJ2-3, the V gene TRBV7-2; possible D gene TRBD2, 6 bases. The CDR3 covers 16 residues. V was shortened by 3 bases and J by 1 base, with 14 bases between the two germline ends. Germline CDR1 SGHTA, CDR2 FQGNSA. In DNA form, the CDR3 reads TGTGCCAGCAGCTTCGGGGCGGGAAGTGGCACAGATACGCAGTATTTT. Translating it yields CASSFGAGSGTDTQYF. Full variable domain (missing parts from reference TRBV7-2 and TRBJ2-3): GAGVSQSPSNKVTEKGKDVELRCDPISGHTALYWYRQSLGQGLEFLIYFQGNSAPDKSGLPSDRFSAERTGGSVSTLTIQRTQQEDSAVYLCASSFGAGSGTDTQYFGPGTRLTVL.

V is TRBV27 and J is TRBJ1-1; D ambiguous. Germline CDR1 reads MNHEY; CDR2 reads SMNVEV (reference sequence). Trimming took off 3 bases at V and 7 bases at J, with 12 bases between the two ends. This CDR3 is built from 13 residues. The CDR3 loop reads CASSFRRRGEAFF. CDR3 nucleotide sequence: TGTGCCAGCAGTTTTCGCCGCCGGGGTGAAGCTTTCTTT.

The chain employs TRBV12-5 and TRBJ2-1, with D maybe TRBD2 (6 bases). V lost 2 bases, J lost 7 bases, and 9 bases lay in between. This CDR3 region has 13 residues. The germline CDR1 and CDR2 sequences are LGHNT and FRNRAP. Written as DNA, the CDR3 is TGTGCTAGTGGTTTGTCTGGACTAAATGAGCAGTTCTTC. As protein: CASGLSGLNEQFF.

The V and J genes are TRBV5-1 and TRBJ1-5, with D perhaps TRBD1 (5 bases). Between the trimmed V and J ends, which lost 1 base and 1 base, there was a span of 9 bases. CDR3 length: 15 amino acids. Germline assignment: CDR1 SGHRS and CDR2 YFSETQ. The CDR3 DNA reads TGCGCCAGCAGCTTGTCAGGGTTAAGCAATCAGCCCCAGCATTTT. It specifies CASSLSGLSNQPQHF.

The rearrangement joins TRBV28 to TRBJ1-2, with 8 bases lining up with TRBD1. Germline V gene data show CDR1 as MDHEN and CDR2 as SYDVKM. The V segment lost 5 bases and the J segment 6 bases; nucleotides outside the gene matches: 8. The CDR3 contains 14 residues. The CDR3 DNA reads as TGTGCCAGCAGTCCGAGCAGGGGGCGCCATGGCTACACCTTC. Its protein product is CASSPSRGRHGYTF.

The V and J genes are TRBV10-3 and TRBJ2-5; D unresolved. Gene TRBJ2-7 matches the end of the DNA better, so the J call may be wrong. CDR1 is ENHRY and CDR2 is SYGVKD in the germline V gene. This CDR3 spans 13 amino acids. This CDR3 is CAISESVSYEQYF. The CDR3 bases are TGTGCCATCAGTGAATCCGTTTCCTACGAGCAGTACTTC.

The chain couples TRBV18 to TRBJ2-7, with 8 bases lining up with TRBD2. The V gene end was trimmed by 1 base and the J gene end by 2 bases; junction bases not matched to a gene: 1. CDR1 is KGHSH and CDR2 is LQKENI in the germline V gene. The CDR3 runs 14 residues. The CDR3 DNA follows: TGTGCCAGCTCACCACGGGGACTAGCCTACGAGCAGTACTTC. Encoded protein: CASSPRGLAYEQYF.

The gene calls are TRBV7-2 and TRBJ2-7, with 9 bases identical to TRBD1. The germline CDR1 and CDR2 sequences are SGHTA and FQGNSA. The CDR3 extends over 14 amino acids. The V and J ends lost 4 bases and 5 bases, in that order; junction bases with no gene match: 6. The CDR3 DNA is TGTGCCAGCAGCTCCGGGACAGGGTGGAACGAGCAGTACTTC. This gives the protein CASSSGTGWNEQYF.

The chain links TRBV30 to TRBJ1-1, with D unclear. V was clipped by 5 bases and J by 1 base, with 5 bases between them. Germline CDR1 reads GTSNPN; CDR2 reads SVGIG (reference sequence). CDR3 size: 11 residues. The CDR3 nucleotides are TGTGCCTGGGGGCGGAACACTGAAGCTTTCTTT. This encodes CAWGRNTEAFF.